This T cell receptor beta chain was found in a study of Ad26.COV2.S vaccination and SARS-CoV-2 variants. There are 16 residues in the CDR3. Germline values: CDR1 MDHEN, CDR2 SYDVKM. V lost 7 bases, J lost 2 bases, and 7 bases stayed unmatched. Study results and limitations: While placebo recipients had lower spike-specific TCR breadth, vaccine recipients had more. Recipients of either vaccine or placebo displayed similar breadth of non-spike TCRs. It was reported that spike-specific CD8+ and CD4+ T cell responses were substantially broad after vaccination.

Concerning this clone itself: As yet, its antigen is unknown.

Here immunoSEQ multiplex PCR was the method, and the copy in TCRdb shows in-frame clones only, minus some. Of under 150,000 clones listed, roughly 88% are singletons. The TCR was taken from a human donor who had recovered from COVID-19. The rearrangement uses TRBV28 and TRBJ2-1; 11 nucleotides match TRBD2. The starting material was peripheral blood, obtained after recovery from COVID-19. CDR3 nucleotides: TGTGCCAGCAAGCCACCGGGACTAGCGGCCTACAATGAGCAGTTCTTC. Residues: CASKPPGLAAYNEQFF.